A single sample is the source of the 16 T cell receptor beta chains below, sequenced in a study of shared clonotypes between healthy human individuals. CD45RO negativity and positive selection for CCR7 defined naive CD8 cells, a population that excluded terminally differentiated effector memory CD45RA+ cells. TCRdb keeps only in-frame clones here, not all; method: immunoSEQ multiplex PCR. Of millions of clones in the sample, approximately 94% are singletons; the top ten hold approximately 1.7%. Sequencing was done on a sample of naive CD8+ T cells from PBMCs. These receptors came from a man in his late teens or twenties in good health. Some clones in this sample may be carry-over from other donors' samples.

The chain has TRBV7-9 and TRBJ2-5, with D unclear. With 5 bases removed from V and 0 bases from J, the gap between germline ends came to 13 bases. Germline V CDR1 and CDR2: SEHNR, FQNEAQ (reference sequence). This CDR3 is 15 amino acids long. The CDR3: CASSHFLGNQETQYF. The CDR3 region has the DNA TGTGCCAGCAGCCATTTCTTAGGGAACCAAGAGACCCAGTACTTC.

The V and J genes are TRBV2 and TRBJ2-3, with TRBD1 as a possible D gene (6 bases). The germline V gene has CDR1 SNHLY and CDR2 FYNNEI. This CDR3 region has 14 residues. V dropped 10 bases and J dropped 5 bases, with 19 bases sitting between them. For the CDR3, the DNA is TGTGCCACCTTGGGGGAACTACAGGGAGATACGCAGTATTTT. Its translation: CATLGELQGDTQYF.

CDR3: CASRARTGRPGYTF. The CDR3 DNA reads as TGTGCCAGCAGAGCAAGGACAGGGCGGCCTGGCTACACCTTC. The gene calls are TRBV7-9 and TRBJ1-2; 8 bases are shared with TRBD1. CDR1 SEHNR and CDR2 FQNEAQ come from the germline V gene (reference sequence). V lost 6 bases to trimming and J lost 7 bases; unmatched junction nucleotides: 10. The CDR3 is made up of 14 amino acids.

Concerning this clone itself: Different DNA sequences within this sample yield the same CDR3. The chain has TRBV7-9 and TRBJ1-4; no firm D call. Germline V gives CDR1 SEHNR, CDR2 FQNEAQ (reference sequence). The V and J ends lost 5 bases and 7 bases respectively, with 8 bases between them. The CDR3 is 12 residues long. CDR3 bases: TGTGCCAGCAGCCCGGGTTCTGAAAAACTGTTTTTT. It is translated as CASSPGSEKLFF.

The chain's CDR3 is CASSKTSGWMNEQFF. As DNA, the CDR3 is TGTGCCAGCAGCAAAACTAGCGGGTGGATGAATGAGCAGTTCTTC. V gene TRBV7-3 combines with J gene TRBJ2-1; TRBD2 matches at 9 bases. CDR1 is SGHTA, CDR2 FQGTGA, per germline. V lost 5 bases and J lost 7; bases outside the gene matches: 9. The CDR3 runs to 15 residues.

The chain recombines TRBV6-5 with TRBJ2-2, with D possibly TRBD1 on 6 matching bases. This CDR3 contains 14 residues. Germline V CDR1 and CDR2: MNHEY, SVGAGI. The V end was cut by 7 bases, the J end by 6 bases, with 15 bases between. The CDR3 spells CASKGTGSAGELFF. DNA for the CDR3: TGTGCCAGCAAGGGAACAGGGAGCGCCGGGGAGCTGTTTTTT.

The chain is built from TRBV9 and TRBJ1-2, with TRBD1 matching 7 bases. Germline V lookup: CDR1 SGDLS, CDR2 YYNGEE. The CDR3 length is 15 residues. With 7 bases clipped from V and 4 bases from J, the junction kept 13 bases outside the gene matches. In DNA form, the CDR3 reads TGTGCCAGCTCCTCGGGGACAGAGTATCCCTATGGCTACACCTTC. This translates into CASSSGTEYPYGYTF.

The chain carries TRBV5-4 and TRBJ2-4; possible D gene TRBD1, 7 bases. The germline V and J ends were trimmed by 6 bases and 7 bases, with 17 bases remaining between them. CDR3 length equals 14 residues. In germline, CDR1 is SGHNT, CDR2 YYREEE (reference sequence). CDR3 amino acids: CASTPTAGGNIQYF. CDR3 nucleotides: TGTGCCAGCACCCCGACGGCAGGGGGGAACATTCAGTACTTC.

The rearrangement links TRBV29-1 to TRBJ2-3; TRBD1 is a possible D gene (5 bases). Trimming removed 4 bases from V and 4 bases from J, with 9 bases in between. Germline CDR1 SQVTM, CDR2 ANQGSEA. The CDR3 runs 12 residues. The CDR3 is CSVGQIPDTQYF. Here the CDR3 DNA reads TGCAGCGTTGGACAGATCCCAGATACGCAGTATTTT.

CDR3 amino acids: CASSLARAGVRFEKLFF. The CDR3 nucleotides are TGTGCCAGCAGCTTAGCGCGCGCCGGCGTTCGTTTCGAAAAACTGTTTTTT. This chain joins TRBV7-9 and TRBJ1-4; D remains unclear. This CDR3 is built from 17 residues. V was clipped by 0 bases and J by 8 bases, with 19 bases between them. Germline V lookup: CDR1 SEHNR, CDR2 FQNEAQ (reference sequence).

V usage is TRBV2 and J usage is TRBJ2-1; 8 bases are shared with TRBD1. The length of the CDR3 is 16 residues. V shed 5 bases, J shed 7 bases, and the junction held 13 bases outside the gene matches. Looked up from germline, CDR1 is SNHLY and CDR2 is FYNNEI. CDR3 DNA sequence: TGTGCCAGCAGTACCCCGACAGGGGCAATTTGGAATGAGCAGTTCTTC. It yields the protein CASSTPTGAIWNEQFF.

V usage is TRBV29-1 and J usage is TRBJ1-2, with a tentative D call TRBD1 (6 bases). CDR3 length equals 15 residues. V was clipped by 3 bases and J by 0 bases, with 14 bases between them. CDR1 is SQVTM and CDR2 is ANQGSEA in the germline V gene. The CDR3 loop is CSVDGPGAANYGYTF. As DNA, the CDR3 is TGCAGCGTTGATGGTCCGGGGGCAGCTAACTATGGCTACACCTTC.

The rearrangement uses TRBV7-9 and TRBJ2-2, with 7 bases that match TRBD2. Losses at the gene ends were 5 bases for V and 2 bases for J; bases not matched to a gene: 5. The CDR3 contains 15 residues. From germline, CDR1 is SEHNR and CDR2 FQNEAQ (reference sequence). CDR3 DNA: TGTGCCAGCAGCCCCCCTAGCGGTAACACCGGGGAGCTGTTTTTT. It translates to CASSPPSGNTGELFF.

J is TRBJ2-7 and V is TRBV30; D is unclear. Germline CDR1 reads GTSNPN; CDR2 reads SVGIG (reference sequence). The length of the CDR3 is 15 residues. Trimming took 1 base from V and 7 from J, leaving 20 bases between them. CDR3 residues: CAWSGPWQTTREQYF. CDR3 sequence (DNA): TGTGCCTGGAGTGGCCCGTGGCAGACGACTCGGGAGCAGTACTTC.

CDR3 protein: CASSPPGEGTDTQYF. CDR3 DNA: TGTGCCAGCAGCCCCCCGGGGGAGGGTACAGATACGCAGTATTTT. This chain links TRBV5-6 with TRBJ2-3, with 7 bases matching TRBD2. The J segment lost 3 bases and the V segment lost 4 bases, leaving 8 bases of the junction unmatched. The CDR3 has 15 amino acids. In germline, CDR1 is SGHDT, CDR2 YYEEEE.

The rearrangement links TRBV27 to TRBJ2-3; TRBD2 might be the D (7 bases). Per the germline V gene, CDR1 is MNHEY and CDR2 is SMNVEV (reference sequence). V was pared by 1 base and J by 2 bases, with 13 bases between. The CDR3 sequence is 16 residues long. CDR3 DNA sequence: TGTGCCAGCAGTTTATACGGGGGGCCCAACACAGATACGCAGTATTTT. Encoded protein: CASSLYGGPNTDTQYF.